A single sample is the source of the 17 T cell receptor beta chains below, sequenced in a study of blood T cell repertoires in COVID-19 (dated by TCRdb to the early 2020s). The library relied on the immunoSEQ multiplex PCR assay. What TCRdb holds here is the immuneACCESS table cut down to in-frame rearrangements. Part of the clones is not present; checked against another copy, under half of the missing clones reflect an unresolved V gene, and the others are unexplained. Within this sample are about 150,000 clones, with 84% of them counted one time only. The ten most abundant clones make up less than 15% of the sample. The sequencing input was peripheral blood. Receptors originate from a man aged 18 to 29 with active or convalescent COVID-19.

This chain links TRBV10-3 with TRBJ2-7; perhaps TRBD2 as D (6 bases). In germline, CDR1 is ENHRY, CDR2 SYGVKD. The CDR3 extends over 13 amino acids. V lost 6 bases and J 0 bases, leaving 9 bases between the germline ends. CDR3 protein: CAISRLDSYEQYF. CDR3 coding DNA: TGTGCCATCAGCCGACTAGACTCCTACGAGCAGTACTTC.

This clone came up once. The J gene is TRBJ1-6, the V gene TRBV7-2, with 8 bases matching TRBD1. The CDR3 contains 13 residues. In germline, CDR1 is SGHTA, CDR2 FQGNSA. Germline trimming cut 6 bases from V and 9 bases from J; bases unmatched to any gene: 4. CDR3 residues: CASRQGVSSPLHF. The DNA of the CDR3 is TGTGCCAGCAGACAGGGGGTGAGTTCACCCCTCCACTTT.

This chain's CDR3 is CASSPLPTGGLYNEQFF. CDR3 bases: TGTGCCAGCAGCCCATTACCTACAGGGGGATTGTACAATGAGCAGTTCTTC. This rearrangement joins TRBV9 to TRBJ2-1; 8 bases agree with TRBD1. V was pared by 4 bases and J by 4 bases, with 13 bases of the junction left unmatched. Germline lookup yields CDR1 SGDLS and CDR2 YYNGEE. The CDR3 has 17 amino acids.

This clone was seen a handful of times. This sequence joins TRBV6-5 and TRBJ2-1, with a possible D match to TRBD2 (6 bases). V was shortened by 6 bases and J by 6 bases, with 12 bases between the two germline ends. The CDR3 is 13 residues long. Germline assignment: CDR1 MNHEY and CDR2 SVGAGI. CDR3 loop: CASRWGEVNEQFF. The DNA of the CDR3 is TGTGCCAGCAGATGGGGGGAGGTCAATGAGCAGTTCTTC.

The chain carries TRBV11-2 and TRBJ2-3; perhaps TRBD2 as D (5 bases). The CDR3 has 15 residues. The ends were cut back, 1 base at V and 5 bases at J, with 13 bases in the middle. Germline CDR1 reads SGHAT; CDR2 reads FQNNGV. Here the CDR3 DNA reads TGTGCCAGCAGCTTAGTTGTTGGGAGCGGAGATACGCAGTATTTT. Its protein is CASSLVVGSGDTQYF.

The V and J genes are TRBV19 and TRBJ2-1; 8 positions match TRBD1. V lost 4 bases, J lost 6 bases, and 8 bases stayed unmatched. The CDR3 length is 15 residues. CDR1 and CDR2 from the germline V gene are LNHDA and SQIVND (reference sequence). Written as DNA, the CDR3 is TGTGCCAGTAGTAAGACCGGGACAGGTGGCAATGAGCAGTTCTTC. Translating it yields CASSKTGTGGNEQFF.

The genes are TRBV30 and TRBJ2-2; 9 bases map to TRBD2. The CDR3 sequence is 16 residues long. V trimming: 0 bases; J trimming: 5 bases; junction bases outside the gene matches: 7. From germline, CDR1 is GTSNPN and CDR2 SVGIG (reference sequence). CDR3 sequence reads: CAWSVVAGGVTGELFF. The DNA for the CDR3 is TGTGCCTGGAGTGTAGTCGCGGGAGGGGTGACCGGGGAGCTGTTTTTT. Variable domain in full (rest from reference TRBV30 and TRBJ2-2): SQTIHQWPATLVQPVGSPLSLECTVEGTSNPNLYWYRQAAGRGLQLLFYSVGIGQISSEVPQNLSASRPQDRQFILSSKKLLLSDSGFYLCAWSVVAGGVTGELFFGEGSRLTVL.

CDR3 coding DNA: TGTGCCAGCTCGCTCGTAACAGGGGGCCGAGAGACCCAGTACTTC. It yields the protein CASSLVTGGRETQYF. The chain recombines TRBV18 with TRBJ2-5; 9 bases match TRBD1. CDR3 size: 15 residues. Germline trimming cut 6 bases from V and 4 bases from J; bases unmatched to any gene: 9. The germline gives CDR1 KGHSH, CDR2 LQKENI.

This chain connects TRBV28 to TRBJ1-2, with 8 bases aligning to TRBD1. The length of the CDR3 is 15 residues. V lost 5 bases to trimming and J lost 4 bases; unmatched junction nucleotides: 9. Germline assignment: CDR1 MDHEN and CDR2 SYDVKM. CDR3 in amino acids: CASSLPGGPSYGYTF. The CDR3 bases are TGTGCCAGCAGTCTACCAGGGGGCCCTTCCTATGGCTACACCTTC.

V gene TRBV6-5 combines with J gene TRBJ2-7, with 9 bases identical to TRBD1. The CDR3 is 13 amino acids. Germline lookup yields CDR1 MNHEY and CDR2 SVGAGI. The ends lost 6 bases at V and 7 bases at J; junction bases unmatched: 7. CDR3 DNA: TGTGCCAGCAGGGTTGCGGGACAGGGTGAGCAGTACTTC. This codes for CASRVAGQGEQYF.

This clone has more than one count but fewer than ten. The rearrangement uses TRBV20-1 and TRBJ2-5; D is undetermined. V was clipped by 6 bases and J by 3 bases, with 8 bases between them. Per germline, CDR1 DFQATT and CDR2 SNEGSKA (reference sequence). The CDR3 sequence is 11 residues long. CDR3 nucleotide sequence: TGCAGTGCGGCAGAAGAAGAGACCCAGTACTTC. Translation gives CSAAEEETQYF.

The rearrangement joins TRBV10-3 to TRBJ2-5; 12 bases line up with TRBD2. V shed 4 bases and J 1 base; nucleotides not matched to a gene: 4. The CDR3 covers 16 residues. Germline CDR1 ENHRY, CDR2 SYGVKD. The CDR3 DNA reads TGTGCCATCAGTGGAGGACTAGCGGGGACCCAAGAGACCCAGTACTTC. Its protein product is CAISGGLAGTQETQYF.

The rearrangement links TRBV7-9 to TRBJ2-7, with a weak D call TRBD1 (5 bases). Germline V lookup: CDR1 SEHNR, CDR2 FQNEAQ (reference sequence). The V end lost 5 bases, the J end lost 4 bases, and 9 bases lay between the germline ends. The CDR3 covers 12 residues. DNA of the CDR3: TGTGCCAGCAGCCTTACAGGATACGAGCAGTACTTC. This translates into CASSLTGYEQYF. The entire variable domain, with the rest obtained from reference TRBV7-9 and TRBJ2-7, is as follows: DTGVSQNPRHKITKRGQNVTFRCDPISEHNRLYWYRQTLGQGPEFLTYFQNEAQLEKSRLLSDRFSAERPKGSFSTLEIQRTEQGDSAMYLCASSLTGYEQYFGPGTRLTVT.

The CDR3 protein is CASSPRPGHPSYEQYF. As DNA, the CDR3 is TGTGCCAGCAGCCCCCGTCCGGGACACCCCTCCTACGAGCAGTACTTC. The chain carries TRBV9 and TRBJ2-7; TRBD1 is a possible D gene (6 bases). Trimming cost V 4 bases and J 0 bases, with 17 bases left between them. In germline, CDR1 is SGDLS, CDR2 YYNGEE. The CDR3 length is 16 residues.

The V call is TRBV5-1, the J call TRBJ2-7, with 7 positions matching TRBD1. Germline CDR1 SGHRS, CDR2 YFSETQ. V gave up 4 bases and J gave up 3 bases; unmatched junction bases: 4. The CDR3 sequence is 13 residues long. This CDR3 reads CASSRDSGYEQYF. The CDR3 DNA reads TGCGCCAGCAGCCGGGACAGTGGCTACGAGCAGTACTTC. Based on the CDR3 plus reference TRBV5-1 and TRBJ2-7, the full variable domain is KAGVTQTPRYLIKTRGQQVTLSCSPISGHRSVSWYQQTPGQGLQFLFEYFSETQRNKGNFPGRFSGRQFSNSRSEMNVSTLELGDSALYLCASSRDSGYEQYFGPGTRLTVT.

The chain uses TRBV11-3 and TRBJ1-2; D unclear. The CDR3 consists of 13 residues. The germline V gene has CDR1 SGHNT and CDR2 YENEEA. Trimming took off 4 bases at V and 0 bases at J, with 6 bases between the two ends. CDR3 in DNA: TGTGCCAGCAGCTCGCACTCTAACTATGGCTACACCTTC. As protein: CASSSHSNYGYTF.

The genes are TRBV25-1 and TRBJ2-5, with 9 bases fitting TRBD1. The CDR3 extends over 15 amino acids. The trim removed 5 bases at V and 3 bases at J, leaving 7 bases unmatched. The germline CDR1 and CDR2 sequences are MGHDK and SYGVNS. The CDR3 sequence is CASSTPGTGKETQYF. Here the CDR3 DNA reads TGTGCCAGCAGTACCCCCGGGACAGGGAAAGAGACCCAGTACTTC. Looking up the rest from reference TRBV25-1 and TRBJ2-5 gives the full variable domain: EADIYQTPRYLVIGTGKKITLECSQTMGHDKMYWYQQDPGMELHLIHYSYGVNSTEKGDLSSESTVSRIRTEHFPLTLESARPSHTSQYLCASSTPGTGKETQYFGPGTRLLVL.